Listed below are T cell receptor beta chains from one sample, sequenced in a study of blood T cell repertoires in COVID-19. Generated by immunoSEQ multiplex PCR, the TCRdb table keeps only in-frame clones and is missing some. Of approximately 160,000 clones listed, approximately 86% were seen once; the top ten hold 0.45% to 0.6%. Input material: peripheral blood. Receptor source: a man in his fifties or sixties with COVID-19, enrolled during active disease. The CDR3 runs from the conserved cysteine through the conserved F or W. D genes are given only for firm matches. Clone size, where shown, is once, few, many, or a class for clones that have expanded.

clone size	D gene	V gene	CDR3 length	J gene	CDR3 DNA	CDR3 protein
.	.	TRBV5-6	12	TRBJ1-2	TGTGCCAGCAGCTTAGACAGGTTAAGCTACACCTTC	CASSLDRLSYTF
.	TRBD1	TRBV2	14	TRBJ1-5	TGTGCCAGCAGGGGACAGAATAGCAATCAGCCCCAGCATTTT	CASRGQNSNQPQHF
.	TRBD1	TRBV6-6	16	TRBJ2-1	TGTGCCAGCAGTTCCCGGACAGGGGAATCCTACAATGAGCAGTTCTTC	CASSSRTGESYNEQFF
few	.	TRBV5-5	13	TRBJ1-1	TGTGCCAGCAGCTTGACGGCGGGCGCTGAAGCTTTCTTT	CASSLTAGAEAFF
.	.	TRBV28	17	TRBJ1-3	TGTGCCAGCAGTTTCGCGGGGAGTTTAAGCTCTGGAAACACCATATATTTT	CASSFAGSLSSGNTIYF
.	.	TRBV27	14	TRBJ2-2	TGTGCCAGCAGTTGGAGGGTTGGAACCGGGGAGCTGTTTTTT	CASSWRVGTGELFF
.	.	TRBV19	12	TRBJ1-1	TGTGCCAGTACCAGGGTTTACACTGAAGCTTTCTTT	CASTRVYTEAFF
.	.	TRBV5-6	14	TRBJ1-5	TGTGCCAGCAGCTTGAGGGGGAAGAATCAGCCCCAGCATTTT	CASSLRGKNQPQHF
.	TRBD1	TRBV4-3	17	TRBJ1-3	TGCGCCAGCAGCCAAGATCCACAGGGGTCAATGGGAAACACCATATATTTT	CASSQDPQGSMGNTIYF
.	.	TRBV7-2	13	TRBJ1-1	TGTGCCAGCAGAAAGGACACGAACACTGAAGCTTTCTTT	CASRKDTNTEAFF
.	TRBD1	TRBV27	16	TRBJ1-2	TGTGCCAGCAGTTTAGATGACAGGGGGAGGGTATATGGCTACACCTTC	CASSLDDRGRVYGYTF
.	.	TRBV27	16	TRBJ1-1	TGTGCCAGCAGTTTTATCCCCAGATCAATGAACACTGAAGCTTTCTTT	CASSFIPRSMNTEAFF
.	TRBD2	TRBV6-2/TRBV6-3	15	TRBJ2-5	TGTGCCAGCAGTTCAATCAGCGGGAACCAAGAGACCCAGTACTTC	CASSSISGNQETQYF
.	.	TRBV6-5	14	TRBJ2-2	TGTGCCAGCAGTTACGTCCAGACTACCGGGGAGCTGTTTTTT	CASSYVQTTGELFF
.	.	TRBV14	14	TRBJ2-7	TGTGCCAGCAGCCAAGACTTCGGGTTTGGGGAGCAGTACTTC	CASSQDFGFGEQYF
few	TRBD2	TRBV30	16	TRBJ2-1	TGTGCCTACGCAACTACCCCTAGCGGGGGGGACAATGAGCAGTTCTTC	CAYATTPSGGDNEQFF
.	TRBD1	TRBV5-6	15	TRBJ1-2	TGTGCCAGCAGCTTGGAGGGGACAGGTATATATGGCTACACCTTC	CASSLEGTGIYGYTF
once	.	TRBV11-2	17	TRBJ1-6	TGTGCCAGCAGCTTACGAACGGGGGGGTTTTTTAATTCACCCCTCCACTTT	CASSLRTGGFFNSPLHF